This T cell receptor (beta chain) was documented in a study of shared clonotypes between healthy human individuals. The CDR3 is made up of 18 amino acids. The junction had 15 bases not matched to a gene; V was cut back by 3 bases and J by 5 bases. CDR1 and CDR2 from the germline V gene are SGHRS and YFSETQ. On this clone itself: Its antigen is undetermined.

Sorted-subset replicate PCR reactions contained 150 to 200 ng DNA, corresponding to around 30,000 T cell genomes. Data came from immunoSEQ multiplex PCR; TCRdb stores just in-frame clones and leaves some out. The data show roughly 2,000,000 clones, just under 95% seen once. Naive CD8 cells, CD45RO-negative and positively selected for CCR7, excluded terminally differentiated effector memory CD45RA+ cells. The donors, all of them Caucasian adults, lived in Nashville, Tennessee. General observations from the study: A generally larger estimated richness was seen in naive subsets than in memory subsets.

The rearrangement links TRBV5-1 to TRBJ2-5; 11 nucleotides agree with TRBD1. What was sequenced was naive CD8+ T cells from PBMCs. This clonotype was obtained from a young man in good health. Some clones in this sample may be carry-over from other donors' samples. The CDR3 DNA reads as TGCGCCAGCAGCTGGACGGCTCGGGACAGGGGGACTGGGGAGACCCAGTACTTC. Translating it yields CASSWTARDRGTGETQYF.